These 9 T cell receptor beta chains share one sample of origin, sequenced in a study of beta chain features in type 1 diabetes (dated by TCRdb to the late 2010s). The library was built by means of the immunoSEQ multiplex PCR assay. All of the isolated RNA was reverse transcribed with the High Capacity cDNA Reverse Transcription Kit, so expressed TCRB transcripts were sequenced. Drawn from immuneACCESS, this table holds only the in-frame rearrangements with V and J called that TCRdb kept. Clones are partly lost; checked studies trace under half to an unresolved V gene and leave the rest unexplained. The sample includes 250,000 to 350,000 clones, with roughly 15% observed a single time. The ten largest clones add up to around 0.015% of the sample. Points the paper makes about the study in general: Type 1 diabetes patients showed a moderate but significant shortening of TCRB CDR3 length in all four CD4+ subsets.

Antigens of these TCRs are unknown. The specimen sequenced was naive CD4+ T cells from blood. The sample's cell subset or site label, decoded: true naive CD4+ T cells. These receptors originate from a man aged 18 to 30 with type 1 diabetes.

The V gene is TRBV6-6, the J gene TRBJ2-1; tentatively, D is TRBD2 (6 bases). This CDR3 comprises 14 residues. Per the germline V gene, CDR1 is MNHNY and CDR2 is SVGAGI (reference sequence). Trimming took 6 bases from V and 3 from J, leaving 12 bases between them. Written as DNA, the CDR3 is TGTGCCAGCAGCGGAATAGCGGACTACAATGAGCAGTTCTTC. It specifies CASSGIADYNEQFF.

J is TRBJ1-1 and V is TRBV30; D ambiguous. The CDR3 extends over 12 amino acids. Germline loops: CDR1 GTSNPN, CDR2 SVGIG (reference sequence). The V and J ends lost 1 base and 1 base respectively, with 4 bases between them. This CDR3 is CAWSGANTEAFF. Written as DNA, the CDR3 is TGTGCCTGGAGTGGAGCGAACACTGAAGCTTTCTTT.

The CDR3 coding sequence is TGCAGTGCTAGAATAAATTCACCCCTCCACTTT. Its translation is CSARINSPLHF. The chain recombines TRBV20-1 with TRBJ1-6, with D unclear. Trimming pared 2 bases from V and 7 bases from J, leaving 3 bases between. This CDR3 has 11 residues. Germline V gene data show CDR1 as DFQATT and CDR2 as SNEGSKA (reference sequence).

The V call is TRBV29-1, the J call TRBJ2-4; D may be TRBD1 (5 bases). V lost 4 bases and J lost 0, with 10 bases in between. The CDR3 runs to 14 residues. Germline V gene data show CDR1 as SQVTM and CDR2 as ANQGSEA. The CDR3: CSVVTVLAKNIQYF. CDR3 DNA sequence: TGCAGCGTTGTGACAGTTCTAGCCAAAAACATTCAGTACTTC.

The chain is built from TRBV28 and TRBJ2-1; D may be TRBD2 (5 bases). Trimming left V 6 bases short and J 7 bases short, with 10 bases between. The CDR3 runs 12 residues. CDR1 and CDR2 from the germline V gene are MDHEN and SYDVKM. The CDR3 sequence: CASSGWTNEQFF. CDR3 sequence (DNA): TGTGCCAGCAGCGGCTGGACTAATGAGCAGTTCTTC.

This clone was seen a handful of times. The genes are TRBV2 and TRBJ1-2, with TRBD1 identical over 9 bases. Germline loops: CDR1 SNHLY, CDR2 FYNNEI. With V trimmed by 6 bases and J by 0 bases, 17 bases remained unmatched. The CDR3 runs to 19 residues. CDR3 sequence reads: CASRTPRDRVTSANYGYTF. Written as DNA, the CDR3 is TGTGCCAGCAGAACCCCCCGGGACAGGGTGACTTCAGCTAACTATGGCTACACCTTC.

The chain carries TRBV2 and TRBJ2-7, with 12 bases aligning to TRBD2. Per germline, CDR1 SNHLY and CDR2 FYNNEI. Losses at the gene ends were 4 bases for V and 3 bases for J; bases not matched to a gene: 22. The CDR3 runs to 21 residues. CDR3 residues: CASSVGRLVLAGGPVLYEQYF. CDR3 sequence (DNA): TGTGCCAGCAGTGTTGGCAGACTCGTACTAGCGGGAGGTCCCGTCCTCTACGAGCAGTACTTC.

The table lists this clone with a few counts. The chain recombines TRBV30 with TRBJ2-7; D is ambiguous. The V end was cut by 2 bases, the J end by 6 bases, with 14 bases between. Germline assignment: CDR1 GTSNPN and CDR2 SVGIG (reference sequence). This CDR3 region has 13 residues. In nucleotides, the CDR3 is TGTGCCTGGAGTAAGTATCCCATCGGCGAGCAGTACTTC. It yields the protein CAWSKYPIGEQYF.

This clone turned up a few times. The V call is TRBV18, the J call TRBJ2-2, with 10 nucleotides matching TRBD1. After removal of 3 bases from V and 7 bases from J, the junction contained 8 bases not matched to a gene. The V gene's germline CDR1 is KGHSH and CDR2 LQKENI. The CDR3 runs 16 residues. For the CDR3, the DNA is TGTGCCAGCTCACCCCCCGGACAGGGGGTGAACGGGGAGCTGTTTTTT. It is translated as CASSPPGQGVNGELFF.